Below, 28 T cell receptor beta chains from the same sample are listed, as sequenced in a study of early T cells in non-severe SARS-CoV-2 infection. TCRdb reprocessed the 5' RACE reads with MiXCR, giving one entry per CDR3 protein. The top ten clones hold around 5.4% of a sample with tens of thousands of distinct CDR3 sequences, around 14% of them seen once. Sequencing was done on a sample of whole blood. The receptors shown here come from an adult who was a healthcare worker with PCR-confirmed SARS-CoV-2 infection or an uninfected control (not recorded which).

At least ten counts were recorded for this clonotype. The rearrangement joins TRBV10-3 to TRBJ1-2, with no clear D. V lost 3 bases and J 8 bases, leaving 10 bases between the germline ends. CDR3 size: 12 residues. Germline V CDR1 and CDR2: ENHRY, SYGVKD. In nucleotides, the CDR3 is TGTGCCATCAGTGAAAGGGCGGAGGGCTACACCTTC. Translated, it gives CAISERAEGYTF.

Ten or more counts support this clonotype. The rearrangement uses TRBV18 and TRBJ1-5; tentatively, D is TRBD1 (6 bases). The CDR3 runs to 14 residues. Trimming took 3 bases from V and 7 from J, leaving 13 bases between them. Germline-derived CDR1 and CDR2 are KGHSH and LQKENI. CDR3 coding DNA: TGTGCCAGCTCACCCCCAGGGGTTCGGCAGCCCCAGCATTTT. Residues: CASSPPGVRQPQHF.

At least ten counts were recorded for this clonotype. This chain connects TRBV20-1 to TRBJ1-5; D remains unclear. The V end lost 4 bases, the J end lost 0 bases, and 16 bases lay between the germline ends. CDR3 length: 16 amino acids. In germline, CDR1 is DFQATT, CDR2 SNEGSKA (reference sequence). CDR3 sequence (DNA): TGCAGTGCTAAACCGTCTGGTCAGTTTAGCAATCAGCCCCAGCATTTT. Its translation is CSAKPSGQFSNQPQHF.

Here the CDR3 reads CASSSSPIAGDYNEQFF. DNA of the CDR3: TGTGCCAGCAGCTCCTCCCCTATAGCGGGGGACTACAATGAGCAGTTCTTC. The rearrangement links TRBV7-2 to TRBJ2-1; 9 positions agree with TRBD2. The CDR3 runs 17 residues. Germline CDR1 and CDR2: SGHTA and FQGNSA. V gave up 4 bases and J gave up 3 bases; unmatched junction bases: 10.

V and J are TRBV15 and TRBJ2-3, with 8 bases that match TRBD1. V lost 1 base, J lost 3 bases, and 3 bases stayed unmatched. CDR3 size: 15 residues. Germline lookup yields CDR1 LNHNV and CDR2 YYDKDF (reference sequence). The CDR3 DNA reads as TGTGCCACCAGCAGAGGGACAGGGAATACAGATACGCAGTATTTT. Translating gives CATSRGTGNTDTQYF. The full variable domain, its missing parts supplied by reference TRBV15 and TRBJ2-3, is DAMVIQNPRYQVTQFGKPVTLSCSQTLNHNVMYWYQQKSSQAPKLLFHYYDKDFNNEADTPDNFQSRRPNTSFCFLDIRSPGLGDTAMYLCATSRGTGNTDTQYFGPGTRLTVL.

This clonotype was observed a few times. This chain connects TRBV7-9 to TRBJ2-7; D remains ambiguous. The CDR3 is made up of 19 amino acids. In germline, CDR1 is SEHNR, CDR2 FQNEAQ (reference sequence). The germline V and J ends were trimmed by 5 bases and 2 bases, with 28 bases remaining between them. CDR3 protein: CASSLNGRVPGYGAYEQYF. DNA for the CDR3: TGTGCCAGCAGCCTCAACGGACGGGTCCCGGGCTATGGAGCCTACGAGCAGTACTTC.

This clonotype has only a few counts. V usage is TRBV27 and J usage is TRBJ2-7; possibly TRBD2 for D (5 bases). Trimming removed 4 bases at V and 3 bases at J, with 16 bases between. Germline V CDR1 and CDR2: MNHEY, SMNVEV (reference sequence). This CDR3 has 15 amino acids. In nucleotides, the CDR3 is TGTGCCAGCAGTTCCCTAATGGCGGGCCTCTACGAGCAGTACTTC. Translation: CASSSLMAGLYEQYF.

This chain uses TRBV5-1 with TRBJ2-7; tentatively, D is TRBD1 (6 bases). Trimming removed 4 bases at V and 2 bases at J, with 16 bases between. Germline loops: CDR1 SGHRS, CDR2 YFSETQ. The CDR3 spans 15 residues. The CDR3 coding sequence is TGCGCCAGCAGCGTAGGGACACTCGTCCCCTACGAGCAGTACTTC. Translating gives CASSVGTLVPYEQYF.

This chain connects TRBV6-4 to TRBJ2-7; D not resolved. The V end lost 7 bases, the J end lost 3 bases, and 13 bases lay between the germline ends. This CDR3 has 13 residues. Germline-derived CDR1 and CDR2 are MRHNA and SNTAGT. CDR3 loop: CASNRSNGYEQYF. CDR3 nucleotides: TGTGCCAGCAATCGTTCAAACGGCTACGAGCAGTACTTC.

This clonotype was recorded once. V gene TRBV10-1 combines with J gene TRBJ2-2, with 10 bases fitting TRBD2. V gave up 3 bases and J gave up 3 bases; unmatched junction bases: 7. Germline V gene sequence: CDR1 WNHNN, CDR2 SYGVQD (reference sequence). The CDR3 extends over 17 amino acids. CDR3 in amino acids: CASSDRALAGDTGELFF. The DNA of the CDR3 is TGCGCCAGCAGTGACCGTGCGCTAGCGGGGGACACCGGGGAGCTGTTTTTT.

Concerning this clonotype itself: This may be a read error: a much more frequent sequence differs by one nucleotide. A read error is likely, as this CDR3 ends without the conserved phenylalanine or tryptophan. The chain carries TRBV7-2 and TRBJ2-3; no definite D call. Germline assignment: CDR1 SGHTA and CDR2 FQGNSA. The germline V and J ends were trimmed by 5 bases and 1 base, with 7 bases remaining between them. The CDR3 runs to 13 residues. CDR3 sequence: CASSTRRTDTQYL. The CDR3 DNA is TGTGCCAGCAGCACCCGACGCACAGATACGCAGTATCTT.

This clonotype was observed a few times. This chain uses TRBV4-1 with TRBJ2-5; no clear D gene. Trimming cost V 1 base and J 4 bases, with 4 bases left between them. The CDR3 contains 12 residues. Germline V CDR1 and CDR2: MGHRA, YSYEKL. This CDR3 is CASSQGGETQYF. CDR3 coding DNA: TGCGCCAGCAGCCAAGGAGGAGAGACCCAGTACTTC.

This clonotype has more than one count but fewer than ten. The genes are TRBV7-9 and TRBJ1-1, with D unclear. V lost 3 bases to trimming and J lost 0 bases, with 8 bases between them. The CDR3 has 14 amino acids. Germline V gene lookup returns CDR1 SEHNR and CDR2 FQNEAQ (reference sequence). The CDR3 DNA sequence: TGTGCCAGCAGCTTGGGGATTATGAACACTGAAGCTTTCTTT. It is translated as CASSLGIMNTEAFF.

The V call is TRBV29-1, the J call TRBJ2-3; no clear D. This CDR3 has 11 residues. The germline gives CDR1 SQVTM, CDR2 ANQGSEA. V was pared by 6 bases and J by 5 bases, with 9 bases between. CDR3 sequence (DNA): TGCAGCGTCCCTTCTCGAGATACGCAGTATTTT. Its protein is CSVPSRDTQYF.

This clonotype was seen ten or more times. The rearrangement links TRBV20-1 to TRBJ1-5; D not resolved. The CDR3 spans 12 residues. V lost 5 bases to trimming and J lost 6 bases, with 11 bases between them. Germline V gene sequence: CDR1 DFQATT, CDR2 SNEGSKA (reference sequence). Here the CDR3 DNA reads TGCAGTGCTGGGCCCCCCTCTCAGCCCCAGCATTTT. This gives the protein CSAGPPSQPQHF.

This chain joins TRBV20-1 and TRBJ2-3, with D unclear. The V and J ends lost 2 bases and 1 base respectively, with 13 bases between them. Germline V lookup: CDR1 DFQATT, CDR2 SNEGSKA (reference sequence). The CDR3 extends over 15 amino acids. In nucleotides, the CDR3 is TGCAGTGCTAGAAACCCCTCCGGCCGCACAGATACGCAGTATTTT. It encodes CSARNPSGRTDTQYF.

This chain connects TRBV28 to TRBJ2-4; D tentatively reads TRBD1 or TRBD2 (5 bases each). Trimming removed 5 bases from V and 8 bases from J, with 19 bases in between. Germline assignment: CDR1 MDHEN and CDR2 SYDVKM. The CDR3 covers 15 residues. CDR3 nucleotides: TGTGCCAGCAGTCTTGGGGACCGTTCGGCCCACATTCAGTACTTC. Protein sequence: CASSLGDRSAHIQYF.

This clonotype occurred a few times. CDR3 sequence reads: CASRTIAGGPTDTQYF. The CDR3 nucleotides are TGTGCCAGCAGGACTATAGCGGGAGGGCCTACAGATACGCAGTATTTT. V gene TRBV6-5 combines with J gene TRBJ2-3, with 11 positions matching TRBD2. The CDR3 sequence is 16 residues long. Trimming at V came to 6 bases and at J to 3 bases, leaving 8 bases not matched to a gene. Germline V gene lookup returns CDR1 MNHEY and CDR2 SVGAGI.

This clonotype was observed many times. The rearrangement links TRBV18 to TRBJ2-7; D may be TRBD1 or TRBD2 (5 bases each). The germline V gene has CDR1 KGHSH and CDR2 LQKENI. The CDR3 is 13 residues long. The germline V and J ends were trimmed by 6 bases and 7 bases, with 16 bases remaining between them. CDR3 loop: CASSFGDPGEQYF. The DNA for the CDR3 is TGTGCCAGCTCTTTTGGGGACCCGGGAGAGCAGTACTTC.

This clonotype was found a few times. The chain has TRBV7-6 and TRBJ2-5, with D possibly being TRBD1 (5 bases). Germline V gene data show CDR1 as SGHVS and CDR2 as FNYEAQ. This CDR3 region has 17 residues. V was pared by 0 bases and J by 4 bases, with 18 bases between. The CDR3 nucleotides read TGTGCCAGCAGCTTAGCACTGTTTCAGGGTTTTCGAGAGACCCAGTACTTC. It codes for CASSLALFQGFRETQYF.

The rearrangement uses TRBV20-1 and TRBJ2-3, with 10 bases identical to TRBD2. CDR3 length: 14 residues. V gave up 1 base and J gave up 4 bases; unmatched junction bases: 2. Germline V gene data show CDR1 as DFQATT and CDR2 as SNEGSKA (reference sequence). The CDR3 loop is CSARGAGGSDTQYF. Here the CDR3 DNA reads TGCAGTGCTAGAGGAGCGGGAGGGTCAGATACGCAGTATTTT.

This clonotype has just a few counts. This chain uses TRBV19 with TRBJ2-1; tentatively, D is TRBD2 (5 bases). The CDR3 is made up of 14 amino acids. Germline V gene data show CDR1 as LNHDA and CDR2 as SQIVND (reference sequence). V was cut by 10 bases and J by 6 bases, with 19 bases left in between. Written as DNA, the CDR3 is TGTGCCACTAGAAGAATCGGGAATTTCAATGAGCAGTTCTTC. The encoded protein is CATRRIGNFNEQFF.

This clonotype showed up just a few times. This sequence joins TRBV20-1 and TRBJ2-1; 9 bases align to TRBD2. CDR3 length: 16 amino acids. With 1 base clipped from V and 0 bases from J, the junction kept 4 bases outside the gene matches. Germline assignment: CDR1 DFQATT and CDR2 SNEGSKA (reference sequence). CDR3 sequence: CSARALSGSSYNEQFF. CDR3 in DNA: TGCAGTGCTAGAGCCCTTAGCGGGAGCTCCTACAATGAGCAGTTCTTC.

This clonotype was seen only a few times. This rearrangement joins TRBV20-1 to TRBJ2-7; 8 nucleotides line up with TRBD1. CDR1 and CDR2 from the germline V gene are DFQATT and SNEGSKA (reference sequence). V lost 5 bases to trimming and J lost 7 bases; unmatched junction nucleotides: 13. CDR3 length equals 14 residues. CDR3 nucleotide sequence: TGCAGTGCTGCAGACAGGGGCTCGATGGGGGAGCAGTACTTC. Protein sequence: CSAADRGSMGEQYF.

This chain uses TRBV29-1 with TRBJ2-2, with D unclear. Looked up from germline, CDR1 is SQVTM and CDR2 is ANQGSEA. The CDR3 spans 10 residues. V was trimmed by 5 bases and J by 6 bases, leaving 4 bases between them. The CDR3 DNA reads as TGCAGCGTTTTCTCCGGGGAGCTGTTTTTT. It encodes CSVFSGELFF.

This clonotype was seen only a few times. V and J are TRBV9 and TRBJ2-5; TRBD2 matches 7 bases. Trimming took 2 bases from V and 5 from J; bases not matched to a gene: 12. CDR1 is SGDLS and CDR2 is YYNGEE in the germline V gene. The CDR3 runs 16 residues. DNA of the CDR3: TGTGCCAGCAGCGTTGCGGGAGCCGATTCGCGGGAGACCCAGTACTTC. Translation gives CASSVAGADSRETQYF.

This clonotype was seen a few times. The chain recombines TRBV7-8 with TRBJ1-6; D gene uncertain. The CDR3 is 15 residues long. The germline CDR1 and CDR2 sequences are SGHVS and FQNEAQ. Trimming left V 3 bases short and J 4 bases short, with 10 bases between. The CDR3 protein is CASSFTPSYNSPLHF. For the CDR3, the DNA is TGTGCCAGCAGCTTTACCCCCAGTTATAATTCACCCCTCCACTTT. Full variable domain (remainder filled in from reference TRBV7-8 and TRBJ1-6): GAGVSQSPRYKVAKRGQDVALRCDPISGHVSLFWYQQALGQGPEFLTYFQNEAQLDKSGLPSDRFFAERPEGSVSTLKIQRTQQEDSAVYLCASSFTPSYNSPLHFGNGTRLTVT.

The chain has TRBV28 and TRBJ2-5, with 8 positions matching TRBD1. Germline V lookup: CDR1 MDHEN, CDR2 SYDVKM. Trimming took 5 bases from V and 1 from J; bases not matched to a gene: 6. The CDR3 is 15 residues long. This chain's CDR3 is CASSPQGALQETQYF. CDR3 coding DNA: TGTGCCAGCAGTCCTCAGGGGGCGCTCCAAGAGACCCAGTACTTC.